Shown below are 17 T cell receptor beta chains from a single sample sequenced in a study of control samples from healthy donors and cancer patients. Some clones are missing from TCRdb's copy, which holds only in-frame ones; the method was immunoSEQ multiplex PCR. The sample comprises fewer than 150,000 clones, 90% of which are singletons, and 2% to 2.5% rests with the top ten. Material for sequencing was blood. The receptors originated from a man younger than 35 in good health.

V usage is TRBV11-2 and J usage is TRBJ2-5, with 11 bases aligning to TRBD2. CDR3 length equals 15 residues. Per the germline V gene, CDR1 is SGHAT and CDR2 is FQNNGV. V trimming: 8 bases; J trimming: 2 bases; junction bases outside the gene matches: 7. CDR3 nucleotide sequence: TGTGCCAGCCGCCGGTTAGCGGGGGGGCAAGAGACCCAGTACTTC. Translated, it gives CASRRLAGGQETQYF.

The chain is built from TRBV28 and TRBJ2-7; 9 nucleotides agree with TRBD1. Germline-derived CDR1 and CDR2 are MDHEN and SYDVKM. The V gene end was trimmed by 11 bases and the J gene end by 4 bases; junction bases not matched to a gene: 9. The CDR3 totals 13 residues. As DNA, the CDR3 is TGTGCCGCAGGCGGACAGGGGTTATACGAGCAGTACTTC. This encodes CAAGGQGLYEQYF.

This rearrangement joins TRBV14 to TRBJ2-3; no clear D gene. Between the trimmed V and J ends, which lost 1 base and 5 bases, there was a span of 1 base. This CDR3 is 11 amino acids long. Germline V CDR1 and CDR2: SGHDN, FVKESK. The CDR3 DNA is TGTGCCAGCAGCCAAGGAGATACGCAGTATTTT. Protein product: CASSQGDTQYF.

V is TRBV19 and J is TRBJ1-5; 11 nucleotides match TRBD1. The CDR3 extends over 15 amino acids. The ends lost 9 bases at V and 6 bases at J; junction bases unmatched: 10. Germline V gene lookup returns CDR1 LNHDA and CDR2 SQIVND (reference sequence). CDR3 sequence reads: CASLWTGGGGQPQHF. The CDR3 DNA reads TGTGCCAGCCTCTGGACAGGGGGCGGCGGTCAGCCCCAGCATTTT.

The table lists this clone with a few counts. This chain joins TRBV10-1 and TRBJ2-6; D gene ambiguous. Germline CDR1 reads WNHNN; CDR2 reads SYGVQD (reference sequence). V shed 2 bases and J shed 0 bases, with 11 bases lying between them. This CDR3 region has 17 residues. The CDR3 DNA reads TGCGCCAGCAGTGAGGGGCCGGTCCACTCTGGGGCCAACGTCCTGACTTTC. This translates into CASSEGPVHSGANVLTF.

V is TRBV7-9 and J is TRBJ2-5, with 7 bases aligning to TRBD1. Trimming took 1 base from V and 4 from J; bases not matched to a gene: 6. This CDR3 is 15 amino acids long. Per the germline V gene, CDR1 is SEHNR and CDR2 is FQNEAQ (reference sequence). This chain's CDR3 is CASSLGPRGLETQYF. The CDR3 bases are TGTGCCAGCAGCTTAGGGCCCAGGGGGTTAGAGACCCAGTACTTC.

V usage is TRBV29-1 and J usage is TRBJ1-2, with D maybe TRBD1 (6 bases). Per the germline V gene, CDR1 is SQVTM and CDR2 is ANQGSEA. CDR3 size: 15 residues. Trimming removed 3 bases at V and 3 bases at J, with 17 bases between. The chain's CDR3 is CSVEEGGEDHYGYTF. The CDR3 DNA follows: TGCAGCGTTGAGGAGGGGGGGGAAGATCACTATGGCTACACCTTC.

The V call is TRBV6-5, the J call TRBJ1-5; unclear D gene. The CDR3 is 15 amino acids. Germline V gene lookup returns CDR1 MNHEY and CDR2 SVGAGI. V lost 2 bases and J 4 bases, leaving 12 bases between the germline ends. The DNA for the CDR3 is TGTGCCAGCAGTTACGCCGGAAATTTGAATCAGCCCCAGCATTTT. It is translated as CASSYAGNLNQPQHF.

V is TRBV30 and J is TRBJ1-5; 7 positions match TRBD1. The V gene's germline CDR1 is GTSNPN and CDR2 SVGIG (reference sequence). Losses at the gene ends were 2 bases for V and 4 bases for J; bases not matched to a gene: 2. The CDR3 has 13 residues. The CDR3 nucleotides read TGTGCCTGGAGTACAGGGGAAAATCAGCCCCAGCATTTT. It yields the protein CAWSTGENQPQHF.

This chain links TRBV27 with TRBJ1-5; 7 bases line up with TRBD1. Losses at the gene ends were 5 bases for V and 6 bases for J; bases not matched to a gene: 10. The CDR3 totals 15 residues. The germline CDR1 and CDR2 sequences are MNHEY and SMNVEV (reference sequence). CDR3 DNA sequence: TGTGCCAGCAGTGCGCAGACAGGGTGGGGTCAGCCCCAGCATTTT. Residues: CASSAQTGWGQPQHF.

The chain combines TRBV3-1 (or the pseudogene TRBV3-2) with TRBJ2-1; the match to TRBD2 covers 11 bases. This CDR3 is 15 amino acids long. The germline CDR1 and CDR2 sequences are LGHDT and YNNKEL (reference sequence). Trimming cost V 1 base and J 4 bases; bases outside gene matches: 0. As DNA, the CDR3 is TGTGCCAGCAGCCAAGGACTAGCGGGATACAATGAGCAGTTCTTC. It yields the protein CASSQGLAGYNEQFF.

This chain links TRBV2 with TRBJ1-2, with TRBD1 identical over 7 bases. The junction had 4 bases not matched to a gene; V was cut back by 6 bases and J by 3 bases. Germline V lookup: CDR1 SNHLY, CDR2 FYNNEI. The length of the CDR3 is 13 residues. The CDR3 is CASRFRGDYGYTF. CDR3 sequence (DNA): TGTGCCAGCAGATTCAGGGGGGACTATGGCTACACCTTC.

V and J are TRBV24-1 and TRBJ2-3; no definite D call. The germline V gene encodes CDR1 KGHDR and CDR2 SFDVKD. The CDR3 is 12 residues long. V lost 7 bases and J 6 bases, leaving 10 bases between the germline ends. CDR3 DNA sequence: TGTGCCACCAGCCCCATCGGGGATACGCAGTATTTT. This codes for CATSPIGDTQYF.

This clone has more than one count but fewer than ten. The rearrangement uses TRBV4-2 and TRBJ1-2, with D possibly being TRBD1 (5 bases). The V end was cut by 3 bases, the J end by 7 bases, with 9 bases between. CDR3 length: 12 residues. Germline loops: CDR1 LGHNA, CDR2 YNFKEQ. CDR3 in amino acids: CASSHPGGGYTF. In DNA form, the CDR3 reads TGTGCCAGCAGCCATCCGGGGGGTGGCTACACCTTC.

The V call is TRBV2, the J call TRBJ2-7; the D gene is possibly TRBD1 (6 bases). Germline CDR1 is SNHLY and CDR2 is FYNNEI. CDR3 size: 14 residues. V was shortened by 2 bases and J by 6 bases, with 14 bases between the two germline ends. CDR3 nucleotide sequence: TGTGCCAGCAGTGAACGCTCACAGGGCCTCGAGCAGTACGTC. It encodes CASSERSQGLEQYV.

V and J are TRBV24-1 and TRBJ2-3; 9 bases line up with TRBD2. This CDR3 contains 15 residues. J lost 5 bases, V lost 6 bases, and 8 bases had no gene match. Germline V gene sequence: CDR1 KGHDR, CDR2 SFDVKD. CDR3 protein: CATSYSGRREDTQYF. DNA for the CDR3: TGTGCCACCAGTTATAGCGGGAGAAGAGAAGATACGCAGTATTTT.

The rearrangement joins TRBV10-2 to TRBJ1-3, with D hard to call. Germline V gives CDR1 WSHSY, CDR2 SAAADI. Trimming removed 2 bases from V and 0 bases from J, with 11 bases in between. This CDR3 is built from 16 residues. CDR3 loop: CASSETRLASGNTIYF. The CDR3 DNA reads TGCGCCAGCAGTGAGACCCGACTGGCCTCTGGAAACACCATATATTTT.